A single sample gave rise to the 19 T cell receptor beta chains below, sequenced in a study of glioma-infiltrating T cells. Using RNA template, CDR3s of TCR alpha and beta were amplified with iRepertoire arm-PCR. TCRdb processed the multiplex PCR reads anew with MiXCR; each CDR3 protein has one entry. The sample shows some 100,000 distinct CDR3 sequences, 25% to 30% of them seen only once. The specimen was glioma tissue, nonneoplastic brain tissue, or PBMCs (not recorded which). These receptors were taken from a human donor with low-grade glioma or glioblastoma, undergoing nonglioma brain surgery, or in good health (not recorded which).

This clonotype appeared once. A much larger clone lies one base from this, so it may be a read error. The CDR3 coding sequence is TGTGCCAGCAGCCCCTGGGGGCAGGGATCCTACGAGCAGTTCTTC. Translation: CASSPWGQGSYEQFF. The rearrangement uses TRBV14 and TRBJ2-1; the D gene is possibly TRBD1 (6 bases). Trimming left V 4 bases short and J 10 bases short, with 20 bases between. Germline V gene data show CDR1 as SGHDN and CDR2 as FVKESK. This CDR3 comprises 15 residues.

This clonotype has a count of ten or more. The chain employs TRBV20-1 and TRBJ2-1; TRBD2 matches 10 bases. Trimming took 0 bases from V and 6 from J; bases not matched to a gene: 8. Germline values: CDR1 DFQATT, CDR2 SNEGSKA (reference sequence). The CDR3 covers 16 residues. The CDR3, as DNA: TGCAGTGCTAGAGACCCGAGCGGGAGGGCCCGCAATGAGCAGTTCTTC. It codes for CSARDPSGRARNEQFF.

Many counts were recorded for this clonotype. The rearrangement links TRBV6-6 to TRBJ2-7; 9 nucleotides line up with TRBD2. Germline CDR1 reads MNHNY; CDR2 reads SVGAGI (reference sequence). With 0 bases clipped from V and 7 bases from J, the junction kept 13 bases outside the gene matches. The CDR3 covers 17 residues. CDR3 bases: TGTGCCAGCAGTTACTCCATTCGTAGCGGGGGAAAGGGAGAGCAGTACTTC. As protein: CASSYSIRSGGKGEQYF.

The table lists this clonotype with many counts. CDR3 in DNA: TGTGCCAGCAGTTTCCCCGGACTAGCGGGAGGGAGTGGTGAGCAGTTCTTC. Protein sequence: CASSFPGLAGGSGEQFF. J is TRBJ2-1 and V is TRBV6-1, with 15 bases lining up with TRBD2. Germline CDR1 MNHNS, CDR2 SASEGT. The CDR3 sequence is 17 residues long. V lost 5 bases to trimming and J lost 9 bases; unmatched junction nucleotides: 11.

This clonotype was observed many times. The chain links TRBV4-1 to TRBJ2-7, with D unresolved. The CDR3 runs 14 residues. The ends were cut back, 0 bases at V and 2 bases at J, with 8 bases in the middle. Germline assignment: CDR1 MGHRA and CDR2 YSYEKL. This CDR3 is CASSQETYAYEQYF. In DNA, the CDR3 is TGCGCCAGCAGCCAAGAAACTTATGCCTACGAGCAGTACTTC.

This clonotype was seen ten or more times. The DNA for the CDR3 is TGTGCCAGCAGCTTATTGAGCGGGGGGAACAATGAGCAGTTCTTC. Amino acids: CASSLLSGGNNEQFF. The chain uses TRBV7-8 and TRBJ2-1, with TRBD2 identical over 9 bases. V was clipped by 2 bases and J by 5 bases; unmatched bases: 4. CDR3 length equals 15 residues. Germline CDR1 is SGHVS and CDR2 is FQNEAQ.

The J gene is TRBJ2-1, the V gene TRBV6-5, with D uncertain. The V end was cut by 2 bases, the J end by 10 bases, with 18 bases between. The CDR3 length is 15 residues. The V gene's germline CDR1 is MNHEY and CDR2 SVGAGI. The CDR3 region has the DNA TGTGCCAGCAGTTACGTGGTAGCTGTCACCGGGGAGCAGTTCTTC. As protein: CASSYVVAVTGEQFF.

This clonotype was seen many times. The rearrangement links TRBV20-1 to TRBJ2-7; TRBD1 agrees at 9 bases. V lost 6 bases, J lost 5 bases, and 11 bases stayed unmatched. This CDR3 contains 14 residues. Germline V lookup: CDR1 DFQATT, CDR2 SNEGSKA (reference sequence). The CDR3 DNA reads TGCAGTGCCGGAGGCGGGACAGGGAGGAACGAGCAGTACTTC. Translating it yields CSAGGGTGRNEQYF.

The chain uses TRBV20-1 and TRBJ1-1; maybe TRBD1 (5 bases). With 6 bases removed from V and 0 bases from J, the gap between germline ends came to 17 bases. CDR1 and CDR2 from the germline V gene are DFQATT and SNEGSKA (reference sequence). The CDR3 covers 15 residues. Here the CDR3 DNA reads TGCAGTGCCCAGAGGACAAGTATTATGAACACTGAAGCTTTCTTT. It encodes CSAQRTSIMNTEAFF.

V and J are TRBV5-8 and TRBJ2-1; D remains unclear. Germline CDR1 is SGHTS and CDR2 is YDEGEE. V lost 0 bases and J lost 5, with 6 bases in between. The CDR3 sequence is 13 residues long. CDR3 DNA sequence: TGTGCCAGCAGCTTGGAGTCCCACAATGAGCAGTTCTTC. The encoded protein is CASSLESHNEQFF.

This chain links TRBV19 with TRBJ2-7, with 8 nucleotides matching TRBD2. The CDR3 covers 15 residues. Germline values: CDR1 LNHDA, CDR2 SQIVND (reference sequence). J was trimmed by 0 bases and V by 7 bases; bases with no gene match: 8. The CDR3 nucleotides read TGTGCCAGTAAACATCCAGCGGGAGACTCCTACGAGCAGTACTTC. Translating it yields CASKHPAGDSYEQYF. The full variable domain, with the rest looked up from reference TRBV19 and TRBJ2-7, is DGGITQSPKYLFRKEGQNVTLSCEQNLNHDAMYWYRQDPGQGLRLIYYSQIVNDFQKGDIAEGYSVSREKKESFPLTVTSAQKNPTAFYLCASKHPAGDSYEQYFGPGTRLTVT.

The genes are TRBV29-1 and TRBJ2-1; 12 nucleotides match TRBD2. The CDR3 contains 16 residues. Germline trimming cut 0 bases from V and 8 bases from J; bases unmatched to any gene: 8. Per the germline V gene, CDR1 is SQVTM and CDR2 is ANQGSEA. CDR3 in amino acids: CSVEDPPSGRAHEQFF. In nucleotides, the CDR3 is TGCAGCGTTGAAGACCCCCCTAGCGGGAGGGCCCATGAGCAGTTCTTC.

This clonotype appeared many times. The rearrangement links TRBV15 to TRBJ2-3; D could derive from TRBD1 or TRBD2 (5 bases each). V dropped 1 base and J dropped 5 bases, with 10 bases sitting between them. The CDR3 totals 14 residues. Germline lookup yields CDR1 LNHNV and CDR2 YYDKDF (reference sequence). The CDR3 nucleotides are TGTGCCACCAGCAGAGCGGGACGCGGAGATACGCAGTATTTT. Translated: CATSRAGRGDTQYF.

V and J are TRBV7-9 and TRBJ2-4, with D possibly being TRBD2 (5 bases). Germline assignment: CDR1 SEHNR and CDR2 FQNEAQ (reference sequence). Trimming removed 5 bases at V and 2 bases at J, with 7 bases between. The length of the CDR3 is 13 residues. The CDR3 sequence is CASSTSPKNIQYF. The CDR3 DNA reads as TGTGCCAGCAGCACTAGTCCCAAAAACATTCAGTACTTC.

About this clonotype itself: A junction end diverges from the germline sequence, so it may reflect a read error. The chain combines TRBV6-5 with TRBJ2-3; D is unclear. CDR3 length equals 15 residues. Germline loops: CDR1 MNHEY, CDR2 SVGAGI. The CDR3 here is CSSSYSVLATDTQYF. The CDR3 DNA reads as TGTTCCAGCAGTTACTCCGTCTTGGCCACAGATACGCAGTATTTT.

As for this clonotype: Given a much more abundant clone one base away, this may be a read error. Without the conserved terminal phenylalanine or tryptophan, this CDR3 likely stems from a read error. The gene calls are TRBV5-1 and TRBJ2-1; 9 positions agree with TRBD2. The CDR3 totals 16 residues. V gave up 1 base and J gave up 7 bases; unmatched junction bases: 9. CDR1 is SGHRS, CDR2 YFSETQ, per germline. CDR3 in amino acids: CASSLLRREGLNEQFL. The CDR3 nucleotides are TGCGCCAGCAGCTTGTTACGGCGGGAGGGCCTTAATGAGCAGTTCCTC.

The chain recombines TRBV5-1 with TRBJ2-3, with 13 bases aligning to TRBD2. Looked up from germline, CDR1 is SGHRS and CDR2 is YFSETQ. Trimming took 4 bases from V and 6 from J; bases not matched to a gene: 11. CDR3 size: 17 residues. The CDR3 region is CASSLRLAGGSGDTQYF. The CDR3 region has the DNA TGCGCCAGCAGCCTCCGACTAGCGGGGGGCTCGGGGGATACGCAGTATTTT.

This clonotype occurred many times. The rearrangement links TRBV5-4 to TRBJ2-1; D remains ambiguous. The CDR3 extends over 15 amino acids. Germline V gene sequence: CDR1 SGHNT, CDR2 YYREEE (reference sequence). The germline V and J ends were trimmed by 4 bases and 0 bases, with 11 bases remaining between them. CDR3 coding DNA: TGTGCCAGCAGCCCGGTGGCCAGCTCCTACAATGAGCAGTTCTTC. It specifies CASSPVASSYNEQFF.

The gene calls are TRBV10-3 and TRBJ2-5; no clear D gene. Trimming pared 10 bases from V and 3 bases from J, leaving 21 bases between. The CDR3 spans 15 residues. The V gene's germline CDR1 is ENHRY and CDR2 SYGVKD. The CDR3 sequence is CATGLGPYVEETQYF. The CDR3 bases are TGTGCCACCGGGCTAGGGCCATATGTCGAAGAGACCCAGTACTTC.